The 21 T cell receptor beta chains in this list originate from one sample, sequenced in a study of T cells expressing NK-cell markers. TCRdb reprocessed the 5' RACE reads, keeping one entry per CDR3 protein, no DNA. The table lists about 380,000 distinct CDR3 sequences. The sample comprised blood T cells: a sorted CD56 or NKG2C T cell subset, CD4+ or CD8+ T cells, or bulk PBMC T cells (not recorded which). All receptors derive from a man aged 18-69 years in good health.

The chain couples TRBV3-1 to TRBJ1-1; TCRdb names TRBD1, which stays unverified in the absence of DNA. The CDR3 is 16 residues long. Germline values: CDR1 LGHDT, CDR2 YNNKEL (reference sequence). The CDR3 region is CASSRAGGGHKTEAFF.

This chain uses TRBV7-3 with TRBJ2-5. Germline assignment: CDR1 SGHTA and CDR2 FQGTGA. CDR3 length: 13 amino acids. The CDR3 region is CASSSTFGETQYF. The full variable domain, its missing parts supplied by reference TRBV7-3 and TRBJ2-5, is GAGVSQTPSNKVTEKGKYVELRCDPISGHTALYWYRQSLGQGPEFLIYFQGTGAADDSGLPNDRFFAVRPEGSVSTLKIQRTERGDSAVYLCASSSTFGETQYFGPGTRLLVL.

This chain connects TRBV18 to TRBJ1-1. CDR1 KGHSH and CDR2 LQKENI come from the germline V gene. The CDR3 length is 14 residues. CDR3 region: CASSPPGRSGEAFF.

The rearrangement links TRBV7-2 to TRBJ2-5; TCRdb's D gene call, TRBD2, goes unchecked for lack of DNA. Germline assignment: CDR1 SGHTA and CDR2 FQGNSA. CDR3 length: 17 residues. This chain's CDR3 is CASSAARERGAQETQYF.

The chain is built from TRBV20-1 and TRBJ2-3; lacking DNA, the TRBD2 call made by TCRdb goes unchecked. The CDR3 totals 14 residues. CDR1 and CDR2 from the germline V gene are DFQATT and SNEGSKA (reference sequence). The CDR3 protein is CSATTSAGTDTQYF.

The V call is TRBV7-9, the J call TRBJ1-1; the TCRdb D gene call, TRBD1, has no DNA to confirm it. The CDR3 runs 14 residues. CDR1 and CDR2 from the germline V gene are SEHNR and FQNEAQ (reference sequence). CDR3 sequence reads: CASLKDRGDPEAFF.

This chain uses TRBV29-1 with TRBJ1-2; TCRdb calls TRBD1, which cannot be checked without DNA. This CDR3 region has 13 residues. Per germline, CDR1 SQVTM and CDR2 ANQGSEA. The CDR3 here is CSVFRTDNYGYTF. The whole variable domain, remainder taken from reference TRBV29-1 and TRBJ1-2, is SAVISQKPSRDICQRGTSLTIQCQVDSQVTMMFWYRQQPGQSLTLIATANQGSEATYESGFVIDKFPISRPNLTFSTLTVSNMSPEDSSIYLCSVFRTDNYGYTFGSGTRLTVV.

This chain joins TRBV6-2 or TRBV6-3 and TRBJ2-4. The length of the CDR3 is 14 residues. The germline CDR1 and CDR2 sequences are MNHEY and SVGEGT. The CDR3 loop is CASSYGLAENIQYF.

The chain carries TRBV19 and TRBJ2-3; TCRdb returns TRBD1, unconfirmable since there is no DNA. The CDR3 loop spans 13 amino acids. Germline loops: CDR1 LNHDA, CDR2 SQIVND (reference sequence). The CDR3 sequence: CASSSQDPDTQYF.

The chain couples TRBV15 to TRBJ2-5; with no DNA, the TCRdb D assignment of TRBD1 cannot be verified. CDR3 length equals 16 residues. Germline lookup yields CDR1 LNHNV and CDR2 YYDKDF (reference sequence). CDR3 sequence reads: CATSRELGAGRETQYF.

The CDR3 sequence: CASSVMYGQGYTF. J is TRBJ1-2 and V is TRBV9. Germline CDR1 is SGDLS and CDR2 is YYNGEE. The CDR3 is made up of 13 amino acids.

The chain links TRBV7-8 to TRBJ2-7; checking the TCRdb D call of TRBD1 is not possible without DNA. Germline CDR1 reads SGHVS; CDR2 reads FQNEAQ. The CDR3 covers 15 residues. The chain's CDR3 is CASSPRKFGSYEQYF.

The chain links TRBV7-2 to TRBJ2-1; with no DNA, the TCRdb D assignment of TRBD1 cannot be verified. The CDR3 length is 14 residues. CDR1 and CDR2 (germline): SGHTA, FQGNSA. The CDR3: CAGGGRSSYNEQFF.

The V gene is TRBV4-1, the J gene TRBJ2-3; TCRdb selects TRBD1, and the lack of DNA leaves this call unchecked. The CDR3 covers 15 residues. Germline-derived CDR1 and CDR2 are MGHRA and YSYEKL. CDR3 in amino acids: CASSPWAGVADTQYF.

The chain uses TRBV19 and TRBJ1-2; absent DNA, TCRdb's TRBD1 call cannot be checked. Per the germline V gene, CDR1 is LNHDA and CDR2 is SQIVND (reference sequence). The CDR3 loop spans 12 amino acids. The CDR3 loop is CASGTGYRGYTF.

The chain uses TRBV29-1 and TRBJ2-2; TCRdb names TRBD2, which stays unverified in the absence of DNA. This CDR3 comprises 17 residues. Per germline, CDR1 SQVTM and CDR2 ANQGSEA. This chain's CDR3 is CSVWGTSGGSNTGELFF.

This chain connects TRBV12-3 or TRBV12-4 to TRBJ2-5; lacking DNA, the TRBD1 call made by TCRdb goes unchecked. CDR3 size: 15 residues. The CDR3 loop is CASSSRAGSQETQYF.

CDR3 region: CASTGLAGASPYF. This chain connects TRBV19 to TRBJ2-5; as DNA is missing, the TRBD2 call by TCRdb cannot be tested. The length of the CDR3 is 13 residues. The germline V gene has CDR1 LNHDA and CDR2 SQIVND (reference sequence).

The rearrangement links TRBV9 to TRBJ2-6; TCRdb picks TRBD1, but there is no DNA to check that call. The germline V gene has CDR1 SGDLS and CDR2 YYNGEE. The CDR3 is 18 amino acids. The CDR3 sequence: CASSSAGGGSSGANVLTF.

The V gene is TRBV29-1, the J gene TRBJ2-7; TCRdb names TRBD1, which stays unverified in the absence of DNA. The CDR3 spans 13 residues. The germline gives CDR1 SQVTM, CDR2 ANQGSEA. This CDR3 reads CSVSTQQGNEQYF.

The rearrangement links TRBV6-5 to TRBJ1-2; TCRdb returns TRBD1, unconfirmable since there is no DNA. Germline V CDR1 and CDR2: MNHEY, SVGAGI. The CDR3 is made up of 18 amino acids. The CDR3 protein is CASSYERPGTGAFYGYTF.